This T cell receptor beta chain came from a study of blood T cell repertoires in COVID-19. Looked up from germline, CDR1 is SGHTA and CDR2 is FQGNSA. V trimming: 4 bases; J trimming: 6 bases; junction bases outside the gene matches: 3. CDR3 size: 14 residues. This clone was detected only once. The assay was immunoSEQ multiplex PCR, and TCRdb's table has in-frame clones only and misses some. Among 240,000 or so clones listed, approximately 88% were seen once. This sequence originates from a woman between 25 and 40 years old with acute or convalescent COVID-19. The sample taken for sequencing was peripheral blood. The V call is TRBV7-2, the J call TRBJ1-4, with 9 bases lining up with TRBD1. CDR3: CASSSRQGDEKLFF. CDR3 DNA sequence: TGTGCCAGCAGCTCGAGACAGGGGGATGAAAAACTGTTTTTT.